The next 15 T cell receptor beta chains were all read from a single sample in a study of monozygotic twins with inflammatory bowel disease. TCRdb reworked the 5' RACE reads into one entry per CDR3 protein, no DNA. This listing includes approximately 400,000 distinct CDR3 sequences. The sample taken for sequencing was blood. These receptors originate from a human donor with ulcerative colitis or Crohn's disease, or a healthy co-twin of an affected twin (not recorded which).

V gene TRBV20-1 combines with J gene TRBJ2-1; no DNA is available, so the TRBD1 call from TCRdb remains unchecked. The CDR3 has 13 residues. The V gene's germline CDR1 is DFQATT and CDR2 SNEGSKA (reference sequence). CDR3 loop: CSASGGLYNEQFF.

The chain joins TRBV19 to TRBJ1-6; with no DNA, the TCRdb D assignment of TRBD1 cannot be verified. The CDR3 extends over 15 amino acids. CDR1 and CDR2 from the germline V gene are LNHDA and SQIVND (reference sequence). CDR3 loop: CASRPPGPRNAPLHF.

The rearrangement links TRBV6-1 to TRBJ2-5; without DNA, the TCRdb call of TRBD2 cannot be checked. This CDR3 contains 16 residues. Germline V CDR1 and CDR2: MNHNS, SASEGT. The CDR3 sequence is CASSEASLRTKETQYF.

The chain joins TRBV20-1 to TRBJ2-1. The germline V gene has CDR1 DFQATT and CDR2 SNEGSKA (reference sequence). The CDR3 runs to 14 residues. CDR3 amino acids: CSANPGGPYNEQFF.

The chain links TRBV7-8 to TRBJ2-7; absent DNA, TCRdb's TRBD2 call cannot be checked. Germline lookup yields CDR1 SGHVS and CDR2 FQNEAQ. The CDR3 runs to 15 residues. The CDR3 region is CASSPAVREPYEQYF.

This chain links TRBV5-1 with TRBJ2-1. From germline, CDR1 is SGHRS and CDR2 YFSETQ. There are 16 residues in the CDR3. This chain's CDR3 is CASSTYGTSSYNEQFF.

The chain has TRBV11-3 and TRBJ2-2; without DNA, the TCRdb call of TRBD1 cannot be checked. Germline V gene lookup returns CDR1 SGHNT and CDR2 YENEEA. The CDR3 has 15 residues. Here the CDR3 reads CASSTTGWNTGELFF.

The chain combines TRBV28 with TRBJ2-7. Looked up from germline, CDR1 is MDHEN and CDR2 is SYDVKM. The CDR3 length is 16 residues. The chain's CDR3 is CASSFPTDRTLYEQYF.

The chain joins TRBV7-9 to TRBJ1-2; TCRdb designates TRBD1, a call that cannot be tested without DNA. Germline CDR1 reads SEHNR; CDR2 reads FQNEAQ (reference sequence). The CDR3 runs 14 residues. The CDR3: CASTRGGADYGYTF. Drawing the rest from reference TRBV7-9 and TRBJ1-2, the complete variable domain is DTGVSQNPRHKITKRGQNVTFRCDPISEHNRLYWYRQTLGQGPEFLTYFQNEAQLEKSRLLSDRFSAERPKGSFSTLEIQRTEQGDSAMYLCASTRGGADYGYTFGSGTRLTVV.

This rearrangement joins TRBV10-2 to TRBJ1-1; no DNA is available, so the TRBD1 call from TCRdb remains unchecked. Germline V gene lookup returns CDR1 WSHSY and CDR2 SAAADI. The CDR3 totals 17 residues. The CDR3 loop reads CASRPGQGSLGNTEAFF.

Here the CDR3 reads CASRDTGTKETQYF. V and J are TRBV6-1 and TRBJ2-5; TCRdb selects TRBD2, and the lack of DNA leaves this call unchecked. The CDR3 length is 14 residues. Looked up from germline, CDR1 is MNHNS and CDR2 is SASEGT.

The genes are TRBV20-1 and TRBJ2-7; TCRdb lists TRBD2, though no DNA is available to test this call. Germline V gene data show CDR1 as DFQATT and CDR2 as SNEGSKA (reference sequence). This CDR3 region has 16 residues. This CDR3 is CSARASGVRGPYEQYF.

The V and J genes are TRBV4-1 and TRBJ2-6; with no DNA, the TCRdb D assignment of TRBD1 cannot be verified. The CDR3 has 21 residues. Germline V gene lookup returns CDR1 MGHRA and CDR2 YSYEKL. The CDR3 sequence is CASSQDRWTGGFDSGANVLTF.

The chain joins TRBV5-1 to TRBJ2-7; the TCRdb call, TRBD1, lacks DNA for checking. Looked up from germline, CDR1 is SGHRS and CDR2 is YFSETQ. CDR3 length equals 15 residues. Here the CDR3 reads CASSLVPGQGYEQYF. Looking up the rest from reference TRBV5-1 and TRBJ2-7 gives the full variable domain: KAGVTQTPRYLIKTRGQQVTLSCSPISGHRSVSWYQQTPGQGLQFLFEYFSETQRNKGNFPGRFSGRQFSNSRSEMNVSTLELGDSALYLCASSLVPGQGYEQYFGPGTRLTVT.

This sequence joins TRBV5-1 and TRBJ2-3; TCRdb's assignment of TRBD2 cannot be checked, as there is no DNA. The CDR3 has 16 residues. In germline, CDR1 is SGHRS, CDR2 YFSETQ. The CDR3 is CASSLEGGRCTDTQYF.